This TCR beta chain originates from a study of T cell repertoires in cytomegalovirus infection. Whole-study context: Use of recently identified HLA-C-restricted and well-studied HLA-B-restricted CMV epitopes was part of the study. Public TCR beta signatures provided an indication of both CMV infection and a matching HLA type.

TCRdb re-analysed the reads in MiXCR, keeping a single row per CDR3 protein. This sample has 830,000 or so distinct CDR3 sequences; approximately 29% occur once, and the top ten carry roughly 12%. The V gene end was trimmed by 2 bases and the J gene end by 5 bases; junction bases not matched to a gene: 14. The CDR3 extends over 20 amino acids. This clonotype was picked up a small number of times. Its antigen is not identified. Study-level findings and limits: HLA-C-restricted TCR beta clonotypes specific for CMV led the ex vivo response.

The source was cultured CD8+ T cells from PBMCs, collected from culture after CMV antigen stimulation. The source is a human donor in good health (CMV status not recorded). Some clones in this sample may be carry-over from other donors' samples. The chain joins TRBV12-3 or TRBV12-4 to TRBJ2-3, with 15 bases fitting TRBD2. This CDR3 reads CASSLLHGLAGGTRGDTQYF. As DNA, the CDR3 is TGTGCCAGCAGTTTACTCCACGGACTAGCGGGGGGGACCCGCGGAGATACGCAGTATTTT.